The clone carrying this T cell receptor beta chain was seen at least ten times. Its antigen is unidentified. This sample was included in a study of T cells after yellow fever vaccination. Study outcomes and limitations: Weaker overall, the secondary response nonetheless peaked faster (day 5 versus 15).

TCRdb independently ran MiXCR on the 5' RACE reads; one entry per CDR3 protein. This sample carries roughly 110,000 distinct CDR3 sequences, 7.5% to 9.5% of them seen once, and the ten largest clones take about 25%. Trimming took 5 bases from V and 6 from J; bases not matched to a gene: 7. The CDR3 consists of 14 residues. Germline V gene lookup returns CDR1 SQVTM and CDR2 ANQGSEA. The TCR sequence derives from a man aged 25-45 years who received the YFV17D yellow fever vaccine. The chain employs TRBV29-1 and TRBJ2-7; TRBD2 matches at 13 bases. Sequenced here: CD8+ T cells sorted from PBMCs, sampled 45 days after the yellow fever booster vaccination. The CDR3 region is CSVRTSGSVSEQYF. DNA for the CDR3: TGCAGCGTTCGGACTAGCGGGAGTGTTAGCGAGCAGTACTTC.